The 8 T cell receptor beta chains listed next were all sequenced from one sample in a study of blood T cell repertoires in COVID-19 (dated by TCRdb to 2020 to 2021). The method behind the library was the immunoSEQ multiplex PCR assay. The table was pulled from immuneACCESS by TCRdb, which kept in-frame rearrangements only. Such tables lose some clones; where checked, under half of the loss comes from unresolved V genes, and the rest has no known cause. This sample holds under 150,000 clones; around 85% were observed only once. Around an eighth of the sample is taken by the ten largest. The source material was peripheral blood. These receptor sequences come from a human donor in a cohort sampled during active COVID-19.

This chain uses TRBV7-6 with TRBJ2-3; a weak D match, TRBD2 (5 bases). The CDR3 has 17 amino acids. Between the trimmed V and J ends, which lost 5 bases and 2 bases, there was a span of 20 bases. CDR1 is SGHVS, CDR2 FNYEAQ, per germline. This CDR3 is CASSPVNGMRSTDTQYF. The CDR3 region has the DNA TGTGCCAGCAGCCCGGTTAACGGGATGAGGTCCACAGATACGCAGTATTTT.

V is TRBV12-3 or TRBV12-4 and J is TRBJ2-7; a weak D match, TRBD1 (5 bases). The CDR3 has 13 amino acids. V was trimmed by 2 bases and J by 1 base, leaving 6 bases between them. This CDR3 is CASSLQGSYEQYF. The CDR3 coding sequence is TGTGCCAGCAGTTTACAGGGATCCTACGAGCAGTACTTC.

This sequence joins TRBV24-1 and TRBJ1-5, with 9 positions matching TRBD1. V dropped 4 bases and J dropped 6; count of bases not matched to a gene: 9. The CDR3 sequence is 16 residues long. Germline loops: CDR1 KGHDR, CDR2 SFDVKD. The CDR3 DNA is TGTGCCACCAGTGAGGGGACAGGGAAGGGGAGTCAGCCCCAGCATTTT. Translated, it gives CATSEGTGKGSQPQHF.

V gene TRBV4-3 combines with J gene TRBJ2-6, with unresolved D. V was trimmed by 0 bases and J by 0 bases, leaving 6 bases between them. The CDR3 runs 16 residues. Germline V gene lookup returns CDR1 LGHNA and CDR2 YSLEER. In DNA, the CDR3 is TGCGCCAGCAGCCAAGATGGCAACTCTGGGGCCAACGTCCTGACTTTC. It translates to CASSQDGNSGANVLTF.

This clone came up once. V is TRBV11-2 and J is TRBJ1-3; 7 positions agree with TRBD1. V was pared by 5 bases and J by 5 bases, with 9 bases of the junction left unmatched. Germline V gene lookup returns CDR1 SGHAT and CDR2 FQNNGV. The CDR3 has 15 residues. CDR3 in amino acids: CASSLQTGIRNTIYF. The CDR3 DNA sequence: TGTGCCAGCAGCCTTCAGACAGGGATAAGAAACACCATATATTTT.

The rearrangement uses TRBV7-2 and TRBJ2-1; 9 positions match TRBD1. The V gene's germline CDR1 is SGHTA and CDR2 FQGNSA. The CDR3 extends over 15 amino acids. Trimming cost V 5 bases and J 1 base; bases outside gene matches: 3. CDR3 amino acids: CASSTQGASYNEQFF. CDR3 bases: TGTGCCAGCAGCACACAGGGGGCGTCCTACAATGAGCAGTTCTTC.

The V gene is TRBV5-1, the J gene TRBJ2-4; 11 bases agree with TRBD2. V was pared by 0 bases and J by 3 bases, with 8 bases of the junction left unmatched. From germline, CDR1 is SGHRS and CDR2 YFSETQ. There are 18 residues in the CDR3. DNA for the CDR3: TGCGCCAGCAGCTTGGATAGCGGGGGGGCCGTCGTCAAAAACATTCAGTACTTC. Its protein product is CASSLDSGGAVVKNIQYF.

The chain joins TRBV19 to TRBJ2-5, with D perhaps matching TRBD2 (6 bases). Between the trimmed V and J ends, which lost 4 bases and 4 bases, there was a span of 16 bases. The length of the CDR3 is 15 residues. Germline values: CDR1 LNHDA, CDR2 SQIVND (reference sequence). The CDR3 bases are TGTGCCAGTAGTAGGAGCTCCGGGACTGGAGAGACCCAGTACTTC. This codes for CASSRSSGTGETQYF.